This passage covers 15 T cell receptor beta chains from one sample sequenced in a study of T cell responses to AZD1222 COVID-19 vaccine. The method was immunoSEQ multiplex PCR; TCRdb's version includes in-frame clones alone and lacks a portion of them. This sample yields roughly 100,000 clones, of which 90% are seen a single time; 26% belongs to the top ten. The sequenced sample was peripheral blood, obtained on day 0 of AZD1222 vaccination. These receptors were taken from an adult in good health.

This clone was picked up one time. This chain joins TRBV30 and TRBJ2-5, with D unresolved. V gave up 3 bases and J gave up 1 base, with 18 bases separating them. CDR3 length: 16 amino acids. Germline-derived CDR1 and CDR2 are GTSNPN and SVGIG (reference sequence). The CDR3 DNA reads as TGTGCCTGGAGCCGAATCACCCTTGGCGGCCAAGAGACCCAGTACTTC. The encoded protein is CAWSRITLGGQETQYF.

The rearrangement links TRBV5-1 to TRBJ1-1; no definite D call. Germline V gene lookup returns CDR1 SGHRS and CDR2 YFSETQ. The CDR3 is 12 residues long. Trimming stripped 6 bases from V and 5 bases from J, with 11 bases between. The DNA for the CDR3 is TGCGCCAGCACCCGAGGAGGTACTGAAGCTTTCTTT. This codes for CASTRGGTEAFF.

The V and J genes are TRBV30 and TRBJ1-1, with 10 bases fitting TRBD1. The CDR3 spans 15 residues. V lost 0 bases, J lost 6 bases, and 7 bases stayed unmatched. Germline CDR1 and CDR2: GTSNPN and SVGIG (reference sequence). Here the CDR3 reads CAWSVRQGARAEAFF. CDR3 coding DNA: TGTGCCTGGAGTGTACGACAGGGGGCCCGCGCTGAAGCTTTCTTT.

The CDR3 nucleotides read TGTGCCAGCAGTCCTCAGGGGGTGGGTGGCTACACCTTC. Protein sequence: CASSPQGVGGYTF. This chain connects TRBV2 to TRBJ1-2; 7 nucleotides agree with TRBD1. Per germline, CDR1 SNHLY and CDR2 FYNNEI. V shed 5 bases, J shed 7 bases, and the junction held 7 bases outside the gene matches. The CDR3 length is 13 residues. Full variable domain (outside the CDR3, taken from reference TRBV2 and TRBJ1-2): EPEVTQTPSHQVTQMGQEVILRCVPISNHLYFYWYRQILGQKVEFLVSFYNNEISEKSEIFDDQFSVERPDGSNFTLKIRSTKLEDSAMYFCASSPQGVGGYTFGSGTRLTVV.

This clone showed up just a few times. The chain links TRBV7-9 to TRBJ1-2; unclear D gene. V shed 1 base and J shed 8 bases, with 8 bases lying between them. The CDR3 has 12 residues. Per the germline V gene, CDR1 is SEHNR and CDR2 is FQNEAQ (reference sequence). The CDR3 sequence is CASSLVALGYTF. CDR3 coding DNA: TGTGCCAGCAGCTTAGTGGCTCTGGGCTACACCTTC. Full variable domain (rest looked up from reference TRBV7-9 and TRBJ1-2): DTGVSQNPRHKITKRGQNVTFRCDPISEHNRLYWYRQTLGQGPEFLTYFQNEAQLEKSRLLSDRFSAERPKGSFSTLEIQRTEQGDSAMYLCASSLVALGYTFGSGTRLTVV.

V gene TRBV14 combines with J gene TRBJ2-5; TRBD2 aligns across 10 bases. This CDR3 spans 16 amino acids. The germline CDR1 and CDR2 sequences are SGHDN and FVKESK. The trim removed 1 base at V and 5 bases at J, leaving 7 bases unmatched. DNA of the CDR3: TGTGCCAGCAGCCAAGGACTAGCGGGCGGGTATGAGACCCAGTACTTC. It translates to CASSQGLAGGYETQYF.

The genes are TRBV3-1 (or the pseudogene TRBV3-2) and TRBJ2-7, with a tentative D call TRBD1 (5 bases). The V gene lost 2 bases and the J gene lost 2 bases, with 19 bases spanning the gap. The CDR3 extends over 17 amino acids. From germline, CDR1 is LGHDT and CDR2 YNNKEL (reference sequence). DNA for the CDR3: TGTGCCAGCAGCCAACAAATGTCTTGGGGCCAAACCTACGAGCAGTACTTC. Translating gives CASSQQMSWGQTYEQYF.

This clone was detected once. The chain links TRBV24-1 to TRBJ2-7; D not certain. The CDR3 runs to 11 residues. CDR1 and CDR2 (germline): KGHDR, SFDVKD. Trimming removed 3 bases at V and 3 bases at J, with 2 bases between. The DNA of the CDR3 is TGTGCCACCAGTGATAACTACGAGCAGTACTTC. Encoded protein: CATSDNYEQYF.

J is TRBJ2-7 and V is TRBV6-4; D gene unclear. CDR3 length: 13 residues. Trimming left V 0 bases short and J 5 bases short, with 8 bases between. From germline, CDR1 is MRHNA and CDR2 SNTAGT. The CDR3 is CASSDSPGDEQYF. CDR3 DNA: TGTGCCAGCAGTGACTCGCCGGGCGACGAGCAGTACTTC.

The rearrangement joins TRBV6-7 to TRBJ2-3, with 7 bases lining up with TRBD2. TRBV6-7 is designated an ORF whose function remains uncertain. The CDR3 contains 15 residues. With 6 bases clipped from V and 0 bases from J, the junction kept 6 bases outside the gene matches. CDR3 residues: CASRDWRESTDTQYF. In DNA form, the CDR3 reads TGTGCCAGCAGGGACTGGCGGGAGAGCACAGATACGCAGTATTTT.

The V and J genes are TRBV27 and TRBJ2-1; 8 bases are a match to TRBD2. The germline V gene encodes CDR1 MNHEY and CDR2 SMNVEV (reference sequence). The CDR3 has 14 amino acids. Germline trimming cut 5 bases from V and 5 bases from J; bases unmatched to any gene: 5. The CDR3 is CASSRNGGDNEQFF. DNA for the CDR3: TGTGCCAGCAGTCGTAACGGGGGGGACAATGAGCAGTTCTTC.

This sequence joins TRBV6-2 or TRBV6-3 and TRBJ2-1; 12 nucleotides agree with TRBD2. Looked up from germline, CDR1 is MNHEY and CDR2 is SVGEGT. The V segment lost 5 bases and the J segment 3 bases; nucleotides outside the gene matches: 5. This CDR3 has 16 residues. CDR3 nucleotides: TGTGCCAGCAGTGGAAGGACTAGCGGGGTCTACAATGAGCAGTTCTTC. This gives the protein CASSGRTSGVYNEQFF.

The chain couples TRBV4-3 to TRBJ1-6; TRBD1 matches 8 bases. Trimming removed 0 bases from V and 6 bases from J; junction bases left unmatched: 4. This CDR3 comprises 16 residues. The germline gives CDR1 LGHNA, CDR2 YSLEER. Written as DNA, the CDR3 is TGCGCCAGCAGCCAAGATCTAGGACAGGGTAATTCACCCCTCCACTTT. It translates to CASSQDLGQGNSPLHF.

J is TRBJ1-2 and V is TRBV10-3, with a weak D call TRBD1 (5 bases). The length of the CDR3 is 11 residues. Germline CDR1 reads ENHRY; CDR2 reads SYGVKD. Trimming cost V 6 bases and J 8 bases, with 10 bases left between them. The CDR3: CAIRGVGGYTF. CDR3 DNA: TGTGCCATCAGGGGGGTGGGCGGCTACACCTTC.

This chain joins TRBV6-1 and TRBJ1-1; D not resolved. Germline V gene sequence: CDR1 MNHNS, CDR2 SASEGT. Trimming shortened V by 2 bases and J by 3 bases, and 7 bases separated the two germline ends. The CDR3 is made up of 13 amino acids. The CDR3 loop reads CASSEHTDTEAFF. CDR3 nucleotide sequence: TGTGCCAGCAGTGAACACACGGACACTGAAGCTTTCTTT.